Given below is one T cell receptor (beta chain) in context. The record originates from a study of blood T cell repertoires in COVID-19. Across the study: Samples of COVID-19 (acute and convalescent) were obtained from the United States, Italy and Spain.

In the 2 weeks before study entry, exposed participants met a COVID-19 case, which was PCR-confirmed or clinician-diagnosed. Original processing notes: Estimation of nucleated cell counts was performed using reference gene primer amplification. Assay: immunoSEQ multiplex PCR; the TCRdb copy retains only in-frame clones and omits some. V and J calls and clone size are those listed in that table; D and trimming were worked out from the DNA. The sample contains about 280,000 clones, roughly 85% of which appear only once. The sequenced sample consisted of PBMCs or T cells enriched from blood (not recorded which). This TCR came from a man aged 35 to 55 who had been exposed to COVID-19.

CDR3 bases: TGTGCCAGTAGTATCTCTTTCGGAAACACCATATATTTT. This gives the protein CASSISFGNTIYF. The chain couples TRBV19 to TRBJ1-3, with D unclear. V lost 3 bases and J lost 4, with 7 bases in between. Per the germline V gene, CDR1 is LNHDA and CDR2 is SQIVND (reference sequence). The CDR3 consists of 13 residues. Combining the CDR3 with reference TRBV19 and TRBJ1-3 gives the whole variable domain DGGITQSPKYLFRKEGQNVTLSCEQNLNHDAMYWYRQDPGQGLRLIYYSQIVNDFQKGDIAEGYSVSREKKESFPLTVTSAQKNPTAFYLCASSISFGNTIYFGEGSWLTVV.